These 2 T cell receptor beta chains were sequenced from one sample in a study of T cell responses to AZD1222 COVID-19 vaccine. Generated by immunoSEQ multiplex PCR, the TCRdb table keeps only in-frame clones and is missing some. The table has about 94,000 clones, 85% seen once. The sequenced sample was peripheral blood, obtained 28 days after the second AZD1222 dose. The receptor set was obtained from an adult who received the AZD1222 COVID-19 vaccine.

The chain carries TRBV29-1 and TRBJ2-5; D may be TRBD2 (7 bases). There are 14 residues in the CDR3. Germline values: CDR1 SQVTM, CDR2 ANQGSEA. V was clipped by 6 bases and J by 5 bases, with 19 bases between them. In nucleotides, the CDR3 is TGCAGCGTGACGCCTCTAGGGGGAGGGGAGACCCAGTACTTC. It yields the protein CSVTPLGGGETQYF.

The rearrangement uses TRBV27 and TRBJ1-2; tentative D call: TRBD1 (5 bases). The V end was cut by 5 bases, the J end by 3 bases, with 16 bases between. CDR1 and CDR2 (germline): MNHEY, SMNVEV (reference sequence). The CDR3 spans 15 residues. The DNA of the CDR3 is TGTGCCAGCAGTCAATCCGGAGGGGACGACTATGGCTACACCTTC. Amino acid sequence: CASSQSGGDDYGYTF.